The source of this TCR beta chain is a study of cytomegalovirus exposure and HLA in healthy donors. Findings and limits, study-wide: Some 150 TCR beta chains were listed as cytomegalovirus-associated.

This CDR3 has 14 residues. J was trimmed by 2 bases and V by 2 bases; bases with no gene match: 2. The V gene's germline CDR1 is MNHEY and CDR2 SMNVEV (reference sequence). Assay used: immunoSEQ multiplex PCR; TCRdb lists only in-frame clones, some missing. The table lists 150,000 or so clones, about 87% of them singletons, with roughly 1.5% in the top ten. Note on this clone: Its antigen is unidentified.

Sequencing was carried out using PBMCs. The sequence came from a woman aged 25 to 39 in good health and CMV-seronegative. This chain links TRBV27 with TRBJ2-7, with TRBD1 matching 8 bases. The CDR3 spells CASSLTGGAYEQYF. DNA for the CDR3: TGTGCCAGCAGTTTAACAGGGGGAGCCTACGAGCAGTACTTC.